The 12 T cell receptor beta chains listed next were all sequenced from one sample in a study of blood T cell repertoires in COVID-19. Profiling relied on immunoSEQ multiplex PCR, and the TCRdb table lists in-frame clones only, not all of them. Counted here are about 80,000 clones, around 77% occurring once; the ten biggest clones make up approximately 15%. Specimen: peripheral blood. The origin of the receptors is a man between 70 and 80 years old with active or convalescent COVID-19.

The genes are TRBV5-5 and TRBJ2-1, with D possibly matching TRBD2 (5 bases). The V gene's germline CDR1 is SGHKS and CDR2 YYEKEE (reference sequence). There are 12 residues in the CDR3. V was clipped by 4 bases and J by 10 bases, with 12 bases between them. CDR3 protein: CASSTDGGEQFF. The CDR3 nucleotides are TGTGCCAGCAGCACGGACGGAGGCGAGCAGTTCTTC.

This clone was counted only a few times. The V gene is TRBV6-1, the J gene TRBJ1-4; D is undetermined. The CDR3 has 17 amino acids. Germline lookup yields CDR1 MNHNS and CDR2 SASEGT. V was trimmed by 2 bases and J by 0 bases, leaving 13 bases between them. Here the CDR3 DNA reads TGTGCCAGCAGTGAATGGTCGAGCGTTGCAACTAATGAAAAACTGTTTTTT. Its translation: CASSEWSSVATNEKLFF.

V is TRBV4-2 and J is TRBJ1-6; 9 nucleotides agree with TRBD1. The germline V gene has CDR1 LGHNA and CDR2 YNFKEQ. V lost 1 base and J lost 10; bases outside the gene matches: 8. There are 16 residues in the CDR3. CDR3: CASSQGAGQGASPLHF. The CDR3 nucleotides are TGTGCCAGCAGCCAAGGCGCGGGACAGGGAGCCTCACCCCTCCACTTT.

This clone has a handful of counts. CDR3 sequence (DNA): TGTGCCAGCAGCCGGACAGGAGGCCCCGCTACGCAGTATTTT. It specifies CASSRTGGPATQYF. The chain joins TRBV7-2 to TRBJ2-3, with 7 bases that match TRBD1. This CDR3 contains 14 residues. The V gene's germline CDR1 is SGHTA and CDR2 FQGNSA. V shed 5 bases and J 8 bases; nucleotides not matched to a gene: 10.

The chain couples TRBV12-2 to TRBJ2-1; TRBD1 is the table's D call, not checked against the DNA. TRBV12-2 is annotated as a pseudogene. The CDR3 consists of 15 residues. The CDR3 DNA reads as TGTGCAAGTCGGTTCGACAAGGCCATGGGCAATGAGCAGTTCTTC. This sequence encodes CASRFDKAMGNEQFF.

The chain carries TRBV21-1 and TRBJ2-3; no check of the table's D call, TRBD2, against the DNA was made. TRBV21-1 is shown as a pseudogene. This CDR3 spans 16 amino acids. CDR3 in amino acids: CASSITSGGTLDTQYF. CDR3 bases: TGTGCCAGCAGCATCACTAGCGGGGGGACTCTAGATACGCAGTATTTT.

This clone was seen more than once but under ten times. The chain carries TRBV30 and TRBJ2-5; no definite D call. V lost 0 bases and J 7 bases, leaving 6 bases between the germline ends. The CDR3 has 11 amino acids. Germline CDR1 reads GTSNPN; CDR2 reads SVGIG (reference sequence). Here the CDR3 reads CAWSVLRTQYF. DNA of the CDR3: TGTGCCTGGAGTGTACTGAGGACCCAGTACTTC.

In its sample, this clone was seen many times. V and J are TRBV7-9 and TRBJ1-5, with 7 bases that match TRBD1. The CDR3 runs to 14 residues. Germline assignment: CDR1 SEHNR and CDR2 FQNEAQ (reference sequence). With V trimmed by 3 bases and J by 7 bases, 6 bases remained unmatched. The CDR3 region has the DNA TGTGCCAGCAGCTTTAAGGGGGCTGGGCAGCCCCAGCATTTT. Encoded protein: CASSFKGAGQPQHF.

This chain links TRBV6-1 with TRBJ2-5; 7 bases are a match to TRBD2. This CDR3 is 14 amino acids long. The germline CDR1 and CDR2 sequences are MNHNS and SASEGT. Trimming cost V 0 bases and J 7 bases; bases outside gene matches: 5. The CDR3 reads CASSEASGRGTQYF. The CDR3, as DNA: TGTGCCAGCAGTGAAGCGTCAGGGAGGGGGACCCAGTACTTC.

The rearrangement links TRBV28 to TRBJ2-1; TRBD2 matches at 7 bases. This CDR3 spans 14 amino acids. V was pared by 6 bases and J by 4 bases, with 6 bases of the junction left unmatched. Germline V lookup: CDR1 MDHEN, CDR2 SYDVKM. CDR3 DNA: TGTGCCAGCAGATTGAGCGGGGAGTACAATGAGCAGTTCTTC. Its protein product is CASRLSGEYNEQFF.

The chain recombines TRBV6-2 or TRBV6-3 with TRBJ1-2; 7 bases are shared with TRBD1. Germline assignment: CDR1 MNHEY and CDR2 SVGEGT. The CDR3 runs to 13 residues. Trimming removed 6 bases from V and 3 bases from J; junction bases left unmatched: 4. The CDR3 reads CASSSTGDYGYTF. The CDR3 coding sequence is TGTGCCAGCAGCTCTACAGGGGACTATGGCTACACCTTC.

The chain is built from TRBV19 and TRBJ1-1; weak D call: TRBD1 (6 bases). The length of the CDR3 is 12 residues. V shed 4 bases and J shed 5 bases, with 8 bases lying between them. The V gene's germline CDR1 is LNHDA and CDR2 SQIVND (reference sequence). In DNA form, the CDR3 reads TGTGCCAGTAGTAACAGGGATACTGAAGCTTTCTTT. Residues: CASSNRDTEAFF.